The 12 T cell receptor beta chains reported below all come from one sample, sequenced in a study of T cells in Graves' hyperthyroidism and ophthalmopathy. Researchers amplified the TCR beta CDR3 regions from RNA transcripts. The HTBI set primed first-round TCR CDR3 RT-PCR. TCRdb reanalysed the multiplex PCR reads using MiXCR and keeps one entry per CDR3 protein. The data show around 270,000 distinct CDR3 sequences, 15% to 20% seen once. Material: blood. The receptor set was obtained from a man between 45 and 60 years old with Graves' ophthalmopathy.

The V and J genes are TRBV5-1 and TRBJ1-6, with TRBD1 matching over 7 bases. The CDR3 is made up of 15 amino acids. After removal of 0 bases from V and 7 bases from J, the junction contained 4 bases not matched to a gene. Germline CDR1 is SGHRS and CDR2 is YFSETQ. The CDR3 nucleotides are TGCGCCAGCAGCTTGGTCCGGGACAGAAATTCACCCCTCCACTTT. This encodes CASSLVRDRNSPLHF.

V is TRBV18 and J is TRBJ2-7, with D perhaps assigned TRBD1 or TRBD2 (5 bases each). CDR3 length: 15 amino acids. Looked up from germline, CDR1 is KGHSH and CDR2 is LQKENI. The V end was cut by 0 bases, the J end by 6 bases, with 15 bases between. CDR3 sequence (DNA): TGTGCCAGCTCACCACCGTTGGGGGTTGGCGCCGAGCAGTACTTC. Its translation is CASSPPLGVGAEQYF.

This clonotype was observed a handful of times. CDR3 protein: CASSLYGTQGTDTQYF. The CDR3, as DNA: TGCGCCAGCAGCTTGTACGGGACACAGGGCACAGATACGCAGTATTTT. The rearrangement uses TRBV5-1 and TRBJ2-3; maybe TRBD1 (6 bases). The CDR3 length is 16 residues. The V end was cut by 1 base, the J end by 1 base, with 13 bases between. The germline gives CDR1 SGHRS, CDR2 YFSETQ.

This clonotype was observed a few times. CDR3 in amino acids: CASSPSGQGARKTEAFF. For the CDR3, the DNA is TGTGCCAGCAGCCCCTCAGGACAGGGGGCTCGTAAGACTGAAGCTTTCTTT. This chain links TRBV7-9 with TRBJ1-1; 11 bases match TRBD1. V was clipped by 5 bases and J by 5 bases; unmatched bases: 13. Per the germline V gene, CDR1 is SEHNR and CDR2 is FQNEAQ (reference sequence). This CDR3 is 17 amino acids long.

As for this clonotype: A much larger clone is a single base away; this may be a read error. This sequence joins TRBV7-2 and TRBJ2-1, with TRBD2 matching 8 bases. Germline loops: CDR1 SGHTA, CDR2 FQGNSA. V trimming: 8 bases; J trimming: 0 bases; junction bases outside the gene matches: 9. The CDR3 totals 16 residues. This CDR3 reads CASLKGLAGSYNEQFF. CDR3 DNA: TGTGCCAGCTTAAAGGGGCTAGCGGGCTCCTACAATGAGCAGTTCTTC.

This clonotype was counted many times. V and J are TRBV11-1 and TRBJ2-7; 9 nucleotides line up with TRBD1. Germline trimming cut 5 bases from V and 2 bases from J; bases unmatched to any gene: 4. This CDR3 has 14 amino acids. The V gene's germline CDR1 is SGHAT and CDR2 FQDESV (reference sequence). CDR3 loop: CASSHTGGPYEQYF. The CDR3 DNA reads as TGTGCCAGCAGCCATACAGGGGGCCCCTACGAGCAGTACTTC.

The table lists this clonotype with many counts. Here the CDR3 reads CASSRVSGQGHQPQHF. DNA for the CDR3: TGTGCCAGCAGCCGAGTTTCGGGACAGGGCCATCAGCCCCAGCATTTT. The chain has TRBV7-2 and TRBJ1-5; 9 bases fit TRBD1. This CDR3 spans 16 amino acids. The V segment lost 5 bases and the J segment 5 bases; nucleotides outside the gene matches: 10. Germline V gene sequence: CDR1 SGHTA, CDR2 FQGNSA.

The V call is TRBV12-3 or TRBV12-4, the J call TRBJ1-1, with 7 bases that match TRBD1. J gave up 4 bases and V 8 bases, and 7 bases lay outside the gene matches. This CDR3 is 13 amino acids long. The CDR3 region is CASGDRESTEAFF. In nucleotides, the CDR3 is TGTGCCAGCGGAGACAGGGAAAGCACTGAAGCTTTCTTT.

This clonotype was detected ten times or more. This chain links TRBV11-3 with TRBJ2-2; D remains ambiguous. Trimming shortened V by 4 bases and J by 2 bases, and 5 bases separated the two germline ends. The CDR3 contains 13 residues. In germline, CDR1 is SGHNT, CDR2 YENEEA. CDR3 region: CASSSFNTGELFF. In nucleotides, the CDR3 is TGTGCCAGCAGCTCTTTCAACACCGGGGAGCTGTTTTTT.

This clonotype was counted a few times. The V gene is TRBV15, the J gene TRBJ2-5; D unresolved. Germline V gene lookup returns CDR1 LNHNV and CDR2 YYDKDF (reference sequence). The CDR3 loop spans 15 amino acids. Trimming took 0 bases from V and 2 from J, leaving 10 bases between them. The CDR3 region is CATSRDPRIQETQYF. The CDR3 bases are TGTGCCACCAGCAGAGATCCCAGGATACAAGAGACCCAGTACTTC.

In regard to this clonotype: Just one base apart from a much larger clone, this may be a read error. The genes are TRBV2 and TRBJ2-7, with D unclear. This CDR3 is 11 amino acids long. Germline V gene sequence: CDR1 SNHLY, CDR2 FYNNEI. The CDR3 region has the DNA TGTGCCACGAGTGTTGCTTACGCGCAGTACTTC. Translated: CATSVAYAQYF.

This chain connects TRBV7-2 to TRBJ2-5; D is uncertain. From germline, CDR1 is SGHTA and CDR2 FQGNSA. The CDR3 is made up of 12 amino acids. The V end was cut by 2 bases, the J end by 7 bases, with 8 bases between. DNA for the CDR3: TGTGCCAGCAGCTTATCCCAGTCGACCCAGTACTTC. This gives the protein CASSLSQSTQYF.